The clone carrying this TCR beta chain occurred once. In the original workflow: It was from reference gene primer amplification that nucleated cell counts were estimated. Sequenced by immunoSEQ multiplex PCR; TCRdb stores in-frame clones only, minus some. The DNA gave D and trimming, while V, J and clone size come from that table. The sample has approximately 330,000 clones, 80% to 90% seen once. The record originates from a study of blood T cell repertoires in COVID-19. At the level of the study: The United States, Italy and Spain provided the acute and convalescent COVID-19 samples. From T cells, B-cell-depleted T cells, or PBMCs came the material, which was cDNA or gDNA.

This CDR3 is built from 17 residues. Germline V CDR1 and CDR2: LNHDA, SQIVND (reference sequence). V lost 2 bases to trimming and J lost 7 bases, with 23 bases between them. Recruits, aged roughly 18 to 100 years, lived in 24 US areas. J is TRBJ1-2 and V is TRBV19; D gene unclear. The clonotype comes from a woman aged 40 to 50 with acute COVID-19. The sequenced sample was PBMCs or T cells enriched from blood (not recorded which). This CDR3 is CASSITRGRGGDAGYTF. The DNA for the CDR3 is TGTGCCAGTAGTATAACTCGAGGGCGAGGAGGAGACGCTGGCTACACCTTC.